These 9 T cell receptor beta chains were sequenced from one sample in a study of T cell repertoires in cytomegalovirus infection. TCRdb itself ran the reads through MiXCR, one entry per CDR3 protein. Among tens of thousands of distinct CDR3 sequences listed, approximately 45% were seen once. Their antigens are not known. The sample here was CD8+ T cells from cultured PBMCs, taken from culture after CMV antigen stimulation. These receptors were collected from a human donor in good health (CMV status not recorded). Some clones in this sample may be carry-over from other donors' samples.

The J gene is TRBJ2-7, the V gene TRBV20-1; D ambiguous. The CDR3 contains 14 residues. The V gene lost 2 bases and the J gene lost 0 bases, with 11 bases spanning the gap. Germline V gives CDR1 DFQATT, CDR2 SNEGSKA (reference sequence). CDR3: CSARPRYSSYEQYF. The CDR3 nucleotides read TGCAGTGCTAGACCGCGCTATAGCTCCTACGAGCAGTACTTC.

V and J are TRBV7-9 and TRBJ2-1, with D possibly being TRBD2 (7 bases). The germline V gene encodes CDR1 SEHNR and CDR2 FQNEAQ (reference sequence). Between the trimmed V and J ends, which lost 5 bases and 10 bases, there was a span of 18 bases. The CDR3 is 14 residues long. The CDR3 nucleotides are TGTGCCAGCAGCACCCCTGGGGGGGGGCACGAGCAGTTCTTC. Its translation is CASSTPGGGHEQFF.

The CDR3 nucleotides are TGCGCCAGCAGCCTGGGGACAGGGTCCTACGAGCAGTACTTC. Its protein is CASSLGTGSYEQYF. The chain carries TRBV4-1 and TRBJ2-7, with TRBD1 matching 9 bases. V was pared by 4 bases and J by 1 base, with 2 bases of the junction left unmatched. From germline, CDR1 is MGHRA and CDR2 YSYEKL. This CDR3 region has 14 residues.

There are many counts of this clonotype. V is TRBV7-9 and J is TRBJ1-2, with TRBD1 identical over 7 bases. This CDR3 comprises 13 residues. Germline CDR1 SEHNR, CDR2 FQNEAQ (reference sequence). The V gene end was trimmed by 7 bases and the J gene end by 6 bases; junction bases not matched to a gene: 8. The CDR3 is CASTPSGTDGYTF. The CDR3 DNA sequence: TGTGCCAGCACCCCGTCCGGGACAGATGGCTACACCTTC.

This clonotype was seen only once. V usage is TRBV24-1 and J usage is TRBJ2-5; D might be TRBD1 (5 bases). Deletions cut 4 bases from V and 3 bases from J, with 8 bases between. The V gene's germline CDR1 is KGHDR and CDR2 SFDVKD. There are 13 residues in the CDR3. The CDR3, as DNA: TGTGCCACCAGTGAAGGGGTGGAAGAGACCCAGTACTTC. This encodes CATSEGVEETQYF.

The V and J genes are TRBV19 and TRBJ2-2, with 9 nucleotides matching TRBD1. V lost 3 bases, J lost 7 bases, and 6 bases stayed unmatched. The germline gives CDR1 LNHDA, CDR2 SQIVND (reference sequence). The CDR3 extends over 15 amino acids. CDR3 residues: CASSIDRGLSGELFF. Here the CDR3 DNA reads TGTGCCAGTAGTATCGACAGGGGGTTGAGCGGGGAGCTGTTTTTT.

This clonotype was recorded at least ten times. This chain connects TRBV7-9 to TRBJ2-7, with 12 bases fitting TRBD1. This CDR3 comprises 15 residues. Germline trimming cut 6 bases from V and 3 bases from J; bases unmatched to any gene: 6. Per germline, CDR1 SEHNR and CDR2 FQNEAQ (reference sequence). CDR3 coding DNA: TGTGCCAGCAGTGACCGGGACAGGGGGCACTACGAGCAGTACTTC. Translation gives CASSDRDRGHYEQYF. Full variable domain (missing parts from reference TRBV7-9 and TRBJ2-7): DTGVSQNPRHKITKRGQNVTFRCDPISEHNRLYWYRQTLGQGPEFLTYFQNEAQLEKSRLLSDRFSAERPKGSFSTLEIQRTEQGDSAMYLCASSDRDRGHYEQYFGPGTRLTVT.

The chain couples TRBV7-1 to TRBJ2-2; 15 bases line up with TRBD2. TRBV7-1 is assigned to the ORF class and has an uncertain function. The junction had 10 bases not matched to a gene; V was cut back by 5 bases and J by 0 bases. The CDR3 sequence is 20 residues long. The chain's CDR3 is CASSPPGTSGRLTNTGELFF. CDR3 sequence (DNA): TGTGCCAGCAGCCCCCCCGGGACTAGCGGGAGGTTGACGAACACCGGGGAGCTGTTTTTT.

The V gene is TRBV2, the J gene TRBJ2-1; 8 bases match TRBD2. From germline, CDR1 is SNHLY and CDR2 FYNNEI. This CDR3 contains 15 residues. V was clipped by 7 bases and J by 7 bases; unmatched bases: 12. This chain's CDR3 is CASKVRAGEHNEQFF. In DNA, the CDR3 is TGTGCCAGCAAAGTCCGAGCGGGGGAACATAATGAGCAGTTCTTC.